A selection of T cell receptor beta chains follows, all from one sample in a study of yellow fever vaccine responses in identical twins. Using its own MiXCR run on the RT-PCR reads, TCRdb lists one record per CDR3 protein. The data show about 13,000 distinct CDR3 sequences, roughly 86% seen once. The specimen comprised T cells from blood (PBMCs), unsorted or a sorted subset (not recorded which), sampled before or after yellow fever vaccination (not recorded which). The receptors shown here come from a woman aged 18-29 years who received the yellow fever vaccine. CDR3s include the opening cysteine and the closing phenylalanine or tryptophan. D genes are given only for firm matches. Rows give clone size only sometimes, using once, few, many, or a class for an expanded clone.

.	TRBV7-1	.	TRBJ2-3	CASSILSGGGTDTQYF	TGTGCCAGCAGCATCCTGAGCGGCGGCGGGACAGATACGCAGTATTTT
.	TRBV6-1	.	TRBJ1-5	CASNTWPQHF	TGTGCCAGCAACACTTGGCCCCAGCATTTT
.	TRBV20-1	.	TRBJ2-3	CSARPWVGLPQYF	TGCAGTGCTAGGCCCTGGGTAGGCCTACCGCAGTATTTT
.	TRBV4-3	.	TRBJ2-5	CASSLTKLTEETQYF	TGCGCCAGCAGCCTTACCAAATTGACCGAAGAGACCCAGTACTTC
.	TRBV2	.	TRBJ2-6	CASSLLRSGANVLTF	TGTGCCAGCAGTCTTCTCCGCTCTGGGGCCAACGTCCTGACTTTC
.	TRBV28	.	TRBJ1-6	CASTLTESRSPLHF	TGTGCCAGCACACTGACAGAGAGCAGATCACCCCTCCACTTT
few	TRBV28	.	TRBJ1-4	CASSPGGAENEKLFF	TGTGCCAGCAGCCCGGGGGGTGCGGAGAATGAAAAACTGTTTTTT
.	TRBV7-3	.	TRBJ2-1	CASSLTSGNNEQFF	TGTGCCAGCAGCTTAACATCTGGCAACAATGAGCAGTTCTTC
.	TRBV10-3	.	TRBJ2-7	CAISESWTAGREQYF	TGTGCCATCAGTGAGTCGTGGACAGCGGGTCGGGAGCAGTACTTC
.	TRBV12-3/TRBV12-4	TRBD1	TRBJ2-4	CASSRQGAETKNIQYF	TGTGCCAGCAGCCGACAGGGGGCGGAAACCAAAAACATTCAGTACTTC
.	TRBV28	TRBD1	TRBJ2-5	CASSSGGLETQYF	TGTGCCAGCAGTTCAGGGGGCTTGGAGACCCAGTACTTC
.	TRBV4-1	TRBD1	TRBJ2-1	CASSQPRTGNYNEQFF	TGCGCCAGCAGCCAACCCCGGACAGGGAATTACAATGAGCAGTTCTTC
.	TRBV2	TRBD1	TRBJ1-1	CASRDRADF	TGTGCCAGCCGGGACAGGGCTGACTTT